This T cell receptor (beta chain) appears in the sequencing data of a study of early T cells in non-severe SARS-CoV-2 infection. Study-level background: Bulk RNA from unsorted whole blood was sequenced; chains were unpaired.

Individual cDNA molecules received unique molecular identifiers. One entry per CDR3 protein results from TCRdb running MiXCR on the 5' RACE reads. The repertoire holds fewer than 80,000 distinct CDR3 sequences, with approximately 9.2% as singletons. This clonotype was detected only a few times. Antigen: not known. Points from the study as a whole: Using VDJdb, the matching emphasized anti-spike CD8 responses while missing private and CD4 specificities.

This receptor was taken from an adult who was a healthcare worker with PCR-confirmed SARS-CoV-2 infection or an uninfected control (not recorded which). The sequencing used whole blood, collected at baseline.

CDR3 bases: TGTGCCAGCCGACGAGCCGGGACTCACGGTCAAGAGACCCAGTACTTC. The encoded protein is CASRRAGTHGQETQYF. This sequence joins TRBV10-3 and TRBJ2-5; a possible D gene is TRBD2 (6 bases). The length of the CDR3 is 16 residues. Trimming removed 10 bases at V and 2 bases at J, with 23 bases between. Germline V CDR1 and CDR2: ENHRY, SYGVKD.